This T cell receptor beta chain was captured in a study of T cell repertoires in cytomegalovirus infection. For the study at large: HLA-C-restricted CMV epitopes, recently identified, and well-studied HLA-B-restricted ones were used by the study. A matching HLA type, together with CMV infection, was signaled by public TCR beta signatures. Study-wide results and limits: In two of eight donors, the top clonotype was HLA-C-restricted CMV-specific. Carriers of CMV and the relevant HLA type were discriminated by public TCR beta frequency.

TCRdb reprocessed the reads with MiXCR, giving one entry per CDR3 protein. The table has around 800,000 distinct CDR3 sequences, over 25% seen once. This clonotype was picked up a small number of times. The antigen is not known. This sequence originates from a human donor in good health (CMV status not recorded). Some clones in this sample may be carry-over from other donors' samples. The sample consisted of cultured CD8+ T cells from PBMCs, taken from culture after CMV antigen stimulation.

CDR3 loop: CASSLPVPNEKLFF. DNA of the CDR3: TGTGCCAGCAGCTTACCGGTACCTAATGAAAAACTGTTTTTT. V usage is TRBV7-9 and J usage is TRBJ1-4; unclear D gene. CDR3 length equals 14 residues. Germline CDR1 reads SEHNR; CDR2 reads FQNEAQ (reference sequence). V gave up 2 bases and J gave up 3 bases, with 7 bases separating them.